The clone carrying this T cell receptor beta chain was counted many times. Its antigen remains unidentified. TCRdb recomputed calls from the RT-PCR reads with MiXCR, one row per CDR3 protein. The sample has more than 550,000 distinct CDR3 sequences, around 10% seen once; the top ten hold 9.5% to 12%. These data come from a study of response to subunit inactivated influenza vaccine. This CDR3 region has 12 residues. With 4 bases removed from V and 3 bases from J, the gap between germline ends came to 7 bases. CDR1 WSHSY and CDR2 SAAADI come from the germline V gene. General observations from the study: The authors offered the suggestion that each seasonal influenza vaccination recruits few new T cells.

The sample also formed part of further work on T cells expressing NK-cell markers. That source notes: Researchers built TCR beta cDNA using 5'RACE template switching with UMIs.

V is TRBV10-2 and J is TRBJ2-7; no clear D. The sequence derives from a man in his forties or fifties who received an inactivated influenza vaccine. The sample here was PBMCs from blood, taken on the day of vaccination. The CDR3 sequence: CASSVFSYEQYF. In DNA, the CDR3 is TGCGCCAGCAGTGTTTTCAGCTACGAGCAGTACTTC.